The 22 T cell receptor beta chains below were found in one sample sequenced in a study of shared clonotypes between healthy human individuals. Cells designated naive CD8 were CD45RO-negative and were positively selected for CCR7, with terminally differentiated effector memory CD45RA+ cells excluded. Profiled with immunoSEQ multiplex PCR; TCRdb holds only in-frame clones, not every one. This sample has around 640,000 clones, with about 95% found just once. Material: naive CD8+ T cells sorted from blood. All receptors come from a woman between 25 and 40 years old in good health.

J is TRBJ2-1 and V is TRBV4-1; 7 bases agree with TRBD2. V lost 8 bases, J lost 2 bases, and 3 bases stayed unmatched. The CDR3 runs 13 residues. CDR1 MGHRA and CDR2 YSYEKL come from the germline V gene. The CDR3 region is CASGTITYNEQFF. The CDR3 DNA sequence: TGCGCCAGCGGGACTATCACCTACAATGAGCAGTTCTTC.

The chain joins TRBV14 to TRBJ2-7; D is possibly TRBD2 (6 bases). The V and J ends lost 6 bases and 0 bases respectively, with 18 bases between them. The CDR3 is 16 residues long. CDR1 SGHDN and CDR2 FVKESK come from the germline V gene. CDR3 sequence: CASSGRRGVYSYEQYF. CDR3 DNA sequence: TGTGCCAGCAGTGGCAGGAGGGGAGTTTACTCCTACGAGCAGTACTTC.

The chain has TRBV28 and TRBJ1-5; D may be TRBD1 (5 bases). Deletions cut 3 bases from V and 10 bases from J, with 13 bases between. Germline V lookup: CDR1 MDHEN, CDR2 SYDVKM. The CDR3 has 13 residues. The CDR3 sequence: CASSLGVQRPQHF. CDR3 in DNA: TGTGCCAGCAGTTTGGGGGTCCAGCGTCCCCAGCATTTT.

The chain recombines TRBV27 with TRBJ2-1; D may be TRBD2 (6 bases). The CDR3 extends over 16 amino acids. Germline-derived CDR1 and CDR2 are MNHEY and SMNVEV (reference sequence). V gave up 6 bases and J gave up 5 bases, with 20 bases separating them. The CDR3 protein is CASSPSSGEADNEQFF. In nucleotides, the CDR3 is TGTGCCAGCAGCCCTAGTTCGGGGGAAGCGGACAATGAGCAGTTCTTC.

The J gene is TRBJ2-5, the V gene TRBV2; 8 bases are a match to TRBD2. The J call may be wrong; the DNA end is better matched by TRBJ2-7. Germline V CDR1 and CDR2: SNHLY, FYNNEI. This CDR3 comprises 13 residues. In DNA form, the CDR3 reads TGTGCCAGTAACCCCGGGACTAGTTACGAGCAGTACTTC. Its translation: CASNPGTSYEQYF.

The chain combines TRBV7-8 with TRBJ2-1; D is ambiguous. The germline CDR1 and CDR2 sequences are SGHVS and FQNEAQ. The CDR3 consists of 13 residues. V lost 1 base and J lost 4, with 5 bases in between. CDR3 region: CASSLVAYNEQFF. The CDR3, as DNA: TGTGCCAGCAGCTTAGTAGCTTACAATGAGCAGTTCTTC.

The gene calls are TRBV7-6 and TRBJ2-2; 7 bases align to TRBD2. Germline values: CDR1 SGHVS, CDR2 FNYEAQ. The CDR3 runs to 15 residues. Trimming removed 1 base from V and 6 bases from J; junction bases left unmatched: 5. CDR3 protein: CASSLEREAAGELFF. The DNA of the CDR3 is TGTGCCAGCAGCTTAGAGCGGGAAGCCGCCGGGGAGCTGTTTTTT.

DNA for the CDR3: TGTGCCAGCAGCTTGGTAACAGAAGAAGCTTTCTTT. It translates to CASSLVTEEAFF. This sequence joins TRBV5-6 and TRBJ1-1; D is ambiguous. Germline V lookup: CDR1 SGHDT, CDR2 YYEEEE. The CDR3 has 12 residues. The V end was cut by 0 bases, the J end by 8 bases, with 8 bases between.

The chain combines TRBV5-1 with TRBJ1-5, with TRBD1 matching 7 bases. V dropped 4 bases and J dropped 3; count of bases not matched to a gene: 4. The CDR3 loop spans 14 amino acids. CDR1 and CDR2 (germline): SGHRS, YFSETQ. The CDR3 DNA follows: TGCGCCAGCAGCCCGGACAGGTTCAATCAGCCCCAGCATTTT. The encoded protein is CASSPDRFNQPQHF.

DNA for the CDR3: TGTGCCACCAGCAAGGCGGGGTGGGACAGGAACACTGAAGCTTTCTTT. Translation gives CATSKAGWDRNTEAFF. The V call is TRBV15, the J call TRBJ1-1; 7 nucleotides agree with TRBD1. CDR1 and CDR2 from the germline V gene are LNHNV and YYDKDF (reference sequence). This CDR3 has 16 residues. V lost 4 bases and J lost 1; bases outside the gene matches: 9.

CDR3 DNA sequence: TGTGCCAGCAGTTACTCAGCGGGAGGGAAAAACATTCAGTACTTC. Translating gives CASSYSAGGKNIQYF. The rearrangement joins TRBV6-5 to TRBJ2-4; TRBD2 agrees at 10 bases. CDR1 is MNHEY and CDR2 is SVGAGI in the germline V gene. V shed 0 bases, J shed 4 bases, and the junction held 0 bases outside the gene matches. The CDR3 length is 15 residues.

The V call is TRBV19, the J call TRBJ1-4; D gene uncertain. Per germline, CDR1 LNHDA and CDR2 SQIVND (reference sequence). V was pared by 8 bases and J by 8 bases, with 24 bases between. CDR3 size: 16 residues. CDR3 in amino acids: CASQAEIGSKYEKLFF. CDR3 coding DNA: TGTGCCAGTCAAGCCGAAATAGGGTCGAAGTACGAAAAACTGTTTTTT.

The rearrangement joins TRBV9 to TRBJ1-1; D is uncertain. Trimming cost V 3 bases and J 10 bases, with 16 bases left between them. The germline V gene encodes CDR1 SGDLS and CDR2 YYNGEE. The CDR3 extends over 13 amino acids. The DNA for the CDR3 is TGTGCCAGCAGCGGCTCAGAAGGGTTGTCAGCTTTCTTT. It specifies CASSGSEGLSAFF.

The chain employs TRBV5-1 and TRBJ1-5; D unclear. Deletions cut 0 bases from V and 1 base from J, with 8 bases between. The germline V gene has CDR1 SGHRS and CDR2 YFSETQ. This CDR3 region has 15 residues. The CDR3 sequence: CASSLGGGSNQPQHF. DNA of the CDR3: TGCGCCAGCAGCTTGGGCGGAGGGAGCAATCAGCCCCAGCATTTT. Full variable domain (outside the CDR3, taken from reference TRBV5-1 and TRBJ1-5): KAGVTQTPRYLIKTRGQQVTLSCSPISGHRSVSWYQQTPGQGLQFLFEYFSETQRNKGNFPGRFSGRQFSNSRSEMNVSTLELGDSALYLCASSLGGGSNQPQHFGDGTRLSIL.

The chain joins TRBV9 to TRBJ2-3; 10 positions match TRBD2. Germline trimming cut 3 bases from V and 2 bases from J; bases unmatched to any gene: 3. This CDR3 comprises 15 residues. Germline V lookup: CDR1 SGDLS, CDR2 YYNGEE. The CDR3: CASSAGLAVTDTQYF. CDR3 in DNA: TGTGCCAGCAGCGCAGGACTAGCGGTCACAGATACGCAGTATTTT. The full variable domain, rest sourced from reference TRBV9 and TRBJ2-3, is DSGVTQTPKHLITATGQRVTLRCSPRSGDLSVYWYQQSLDQGLQFLIQYYNGEERAKGNILERFSAQQFPDLHSELNLSSLELGDSALYFCASSAGLAVTDTQYFGPGTRLTVL.

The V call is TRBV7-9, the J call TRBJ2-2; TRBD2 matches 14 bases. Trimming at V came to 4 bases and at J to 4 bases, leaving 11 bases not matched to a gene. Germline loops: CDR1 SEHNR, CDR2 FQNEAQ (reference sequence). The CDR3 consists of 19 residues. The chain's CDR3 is CASSSTGTSGSLVTGELFF. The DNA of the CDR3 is TGTGCCAGCAGCTCTACAGGGACTAGCGGGAGCCTCGTCACCGGGGAGCTGTTTTTT.

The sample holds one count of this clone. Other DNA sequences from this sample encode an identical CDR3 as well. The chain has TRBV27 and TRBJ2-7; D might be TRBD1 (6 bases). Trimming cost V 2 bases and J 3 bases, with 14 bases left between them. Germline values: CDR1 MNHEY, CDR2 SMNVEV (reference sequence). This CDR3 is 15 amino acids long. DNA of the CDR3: TGTGCCAGCAGTTTAACCGGGACATCCTTCTACGAGCAGTACTTC. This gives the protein CASSLTGTSFYEQYF.

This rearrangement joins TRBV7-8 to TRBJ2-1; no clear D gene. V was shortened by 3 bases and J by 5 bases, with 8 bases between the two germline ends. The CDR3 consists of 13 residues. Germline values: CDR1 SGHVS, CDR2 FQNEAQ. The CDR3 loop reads CASSLQEHNEQFF. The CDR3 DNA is TGTGCCAGCAGCTTGCAGGAGCACAATGAGCAGTTCTTC.

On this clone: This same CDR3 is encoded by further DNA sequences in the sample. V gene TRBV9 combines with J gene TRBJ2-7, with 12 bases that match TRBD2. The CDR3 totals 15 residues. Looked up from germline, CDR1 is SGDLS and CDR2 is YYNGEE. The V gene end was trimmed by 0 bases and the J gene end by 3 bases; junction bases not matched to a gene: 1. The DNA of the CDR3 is TGTGCCAGCAGCGTAGGACTAGCGGGAGTCTACGAGCAGTACTTC. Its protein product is CASSVGLAGVYEQYF.

This CDR3 reads CASSPGQGDGYTF. DNA of the CDR3: TGTGCCAGCTCACCCGGACAGGGGGATGGCTACACCTTC. The J gene is TRBJ1-2, the V gene TRBV18; 10 bases map to TRBD1. The CDR3 is 13 amino acids. The ends lost 3 bases at V and 6 bases at J; junction bases unmatched: 1. Per germline, CDR1 KGHSH and CDR2 LQKENI.

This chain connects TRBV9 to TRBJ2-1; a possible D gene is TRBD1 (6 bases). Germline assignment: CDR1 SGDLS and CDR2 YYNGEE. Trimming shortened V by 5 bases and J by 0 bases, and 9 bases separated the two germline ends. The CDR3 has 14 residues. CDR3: CASRQDSSYNEQFF. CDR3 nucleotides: TGTGCCAGCAGACAGGACAGCTCCTACAATGAGCAGTTCTTC.

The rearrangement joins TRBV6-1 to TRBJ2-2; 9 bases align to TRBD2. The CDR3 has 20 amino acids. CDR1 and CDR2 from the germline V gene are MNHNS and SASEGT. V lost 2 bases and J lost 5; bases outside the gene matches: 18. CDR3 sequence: CASSERGKASGDGVTGELFF. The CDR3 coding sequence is TGTGCCAGCAGTGAAAGAGGTAAGGCTAGCGGGGATGGGGTAACCGGGGAGCTGTTTTTT.